Below are 15 T cell receptor beta chains sequenced from a single sample in a study of blood T cell repertoires in COVID-19. Some clones are missing from TCRdb's copy, which holds only in-frame ones; the method was immunoSEQ multiplex PCR. Here the sample spans roughly 200,000 clones, 65% to 85% being singletons. Material: peripheral blood. The receptors were gathered from a man over 45 with active or convalescent COVID-19.

The genes are TRBV5-1 and TRBJ2-1; 10 bases are shared with TRBD2. From germline, CDR1 is SGHRS and CDR2 YFSETQ. CDR3 size: 17 residues. V lost 0 bases to trimming and J lost 4 bases; unmatched junction nucleotides: 7. The CDR3, as DNA: TGCGCCAGCAGCTTGGCCGGGGCAGCGGGGGGGTACAATGAGCAGTTCTTC. Translated: CASSLAGAAGGYNEQFF.

This clone was seen a few times. This rearrangement joins TRBV6-5 to TRBJ2-1; D is possibly TRBD1 (6 bases). The CDR3 covers 14 residues. V dropped 6 bases and J dropped 0 bases, with 9 bases sitting between them. Per the germline V gene, CDR1 is MNHEY and CDR2 is SVGAGI. The CDR3 loop is CASSTGSSYNEQFF. As DNA, the CDR3 is TGTGCCAGCAGCACAGGGAGCTCCTACAATGAGCAGTTCTTC.

V and J are TRBV28 and TRBJ1-4; D gene ambiguous. The V gene's germline CDR1 is MDHEN and CDR2 SYDVKM. This CDR3 has 13 residues. V lost 5 bases, J lost 8 bases, and 12 bases lay in between. The CDR3 DNA reads as TGTGCCAGCAGTAGCCTTAGTTACGAAAAACTGTTTTTT. This encodes CASSSLSYEKLFF. The entire variable domain, with the rest obtained from reference TRBV28 and TRBJ1-4, is as follows: DVKVTQSSRYLVKRTGEKVFLECVQDMDHENMFWYRQDPGLGLRLIYFSYDVKMKEKGDIPEGYSVSREKKERFSLILESASTNQTSMYLCASSSLSYEKLFFGSGTQLSVL.

The chain couples TRBV7-3 to TRBJ2-3, with a possible D match to TRBD2 (5 bases). The CDR3 length is 14 residues. Trimming took 3 bases from V and 3 from J, leaving 10 bases between them. Germline V gene data show CDR1 as SGHTA and CDR2 as FQGTGA. The chain's CDR3 is CASSFGLATDTQYF. The DNA of the CDR3 is TGTGCCAGCAGCTTCGGCCTAGCTACAGATACGCAGTATTTT.

The chain links TRBV24-1 to TRBJ1-5, with no clear D. The V end was cut by 10 bases, the J end by 0 bases, with 9 bases between. The CDR3 has 13 residues. The V gene's germline CDR1 is KGHDR and CDR2 SFDVKD. CDR3 DNA: TGTGCCACAAAACAGTATAGCAATCAGCCCCAGCATTTT. Residues: CATKQYSNQPQHF.

This clone occurred a few times. The chain couples TRBV9 to TRBJ2-3; 11 positions match TRBD2. The germline V gene has CDR1 SGDLS and CDR2 YYNGEE. With V trimmed by 4 bases and J by 0 bases, 4 bases remained unmatched. This CDR3 has 16 residues. The DNA for the CDR3 is TGTGCCAGCAGCATTAGCGGGGGGGCTAGCACAGATACGCAGTATTTT. Its translation: CASSISGGASTDTQYF. The full variable domain, completed using reference TRBV9 and TRBJ2-3, is DSGVTQTPKHLITATGQRVTLRCSPRSGDLSVYWYQQSLDQGLQFLIQYYNGEERAKGNILERFSAQQFPDLHSELNLSSLELGDSALYFCASSISGGASTDTQYFGPGTRLTVL.

In regard to this clone: The same CDR3 is also encoded by other DNA sequences in this sample. V gene TRBV7-6 combines with J gene TRBJ2-3, with TRBD2 identical over 13 bases. Trimming at V came to 1 base and at J to 5 bases, leaving 0 bases not matched to a gene. This CDR3 is 15 amino acids long. From germline, CDR1 is SGHVS and CDR2 FNYEAQ. As DNA, the CDR3 is TGTGCCAGCAGCTTAGGGACTAGCGGGGGAGATACGCAGTATTTT. This sequence encodes CASSLGTSGGDTQYF.

V and J are TRBV15 and TRBJ1-4; a weak D match, TRBD1 (5 bases). This CDR3 contains 16 residues. Germline assignment: CDR1 LNHNV and CDR2 YYDKDF (reference sequence). V dropped 0 bases and J dropped 4 bases, with 12 bases sitting between them. The DNA for the CDR3 is TGTGCCACCAGCAGAGACCGGCCGGGACTTAATGAAAAACTGTTTTTT. Translation: CATSRDRPGLNEKLFF. Supplemented by reference TRBV15 and TRBJ1-4, the full variable domain reads DAMVIQNPRYQVTQFGKPVTLSCSQTLNHNVMYWYQQKSSQAPKLLFHYYDKDFNNEADTPDNFQSRRPNTSFCFLDIRSPGLGDTAMYLCATSRDRPGLNEKLFFGSGTQLSVL.

V usage is TRBV27 and J usage is TRBJ2-3; 7 bases map to TRBD1. The germline CDR1 and CDR2 sequences are MNHEY and SMNVEV (reference sequence). The CDR3 is made up of 17 amino acids. Trimming took 7 bases from V and 1 from J; bases not matched to a gene: 14. CDR3 residues: CASTNRRQGFRTDTQYF. The CDR3 region has the DNA TGTGCCAGCACCAACCGAAGACAGGGTTTTCGCACAGATACGCAGTATTTT.

The rearrangement uses TRBV3-1 (or the pseudogene TRBV3-2) and TRBJ1-4, with no clear D. Germline V gene data show CDR1 as LGHDT and CDR2 as YNNKEL (reference sequence). V dropped 4 bases and J dropped 7 bases, with 10 bases sitting between them. The CDR3 is 13 residues long. CDR3 in DNA: TGTGCCAGCAGCCCGAAGTACAGTGAAAAACTGTTTTTT. It encodes CASSPKYSEKLFF.

V gene TRBV2 combines with J gene TRBJ2-3; the match to TRBD2 covers 9 bases. This CDR3 contains 15 residues. The germline CDR1 and CDR2 sequences are SNHLY and FYNNEI. Unmatched junction bases numbered 7, after V lost 5 bases and J lost 4 bases. CDR3 nucleotides: TGTGCCAGCAGTCGGCGGGGGGGCCAATCAGATACGCAGTATTTT. This gives the protein CASSRRGGQSDTQYF.

This chain joins TRBV6-5 and TRBJ1-5; D is uncertain. CDR3 length: 15 amino acids. From germline, CDR1 is MNHEY and CDR2 SVGAGI. Deletions cut 6 bases from V and 0 bases from J, with 12 bases between. The CDR3 sequence: CASRVTRDSNQPQHF. The CDR3 DNA is TGTGCCAGCAGGGTTACACGGGATAGCAATCAGCCCCAGCATTTT.

The chain combines TRBV6-2 or TRBV6-3 with TRBJ2-3, with D possibly matching TRBD1 (6 bases). Trimming left V 2 bases short and J 6 bases short, with 15 bases between. The CDR3 totals 15 residues. Germline CDR1 reads MNHEY; CDR2 reads SVGEGT. CDR3 protein: CASSYPTRGTDTQYF. The CDR3 bases are TGTGCCAGCAGTTACCCCACCAGGGGTACGGATACGCAGTATTTT.

This clone was counted once. V gene TRBV19 combines with J gene TRBJ1-3; maybe TRBD1 (5 bases). This CDR3 region has 15 residues. Germline CDR1 reads LNHDA; CDR2 reads SQIVND (reference sequence). V lost 7 bases to trimming and J lost 1 base, with 14 bases between them. CDR3 amino acids: CASMAGRESGNTIYF. The CDR3 DNA reads as TGTGCCAGTATGGCAGGGCGGGAGTCTGGAAACACCATATATTTT.

This clone appeared a few times. The chain employs TRBV9 and TRBJ2-2, with unresolved D. V shed 7 bases and J shed 1 base, with 11 bases lying between them. The CDR3 totals 14 residues. Germline V gene data show CDR1 as SGDLS and CDR2 as YYNGEE. The CDR3 protein is CASGHSLNTGELFF. For the CDR3, the DNA is TGTGCCAGCGGTCACAGCCTGAACACCGGGGAGCTGTTTTTT.